These 21 T cell receptor beta chains share one sample of origin, sequenced in a study of type 1 and type 2 diabetes patients. Genomic DNA was the PCR template. A primer set of 30 forward and 13 reverse primers amplified the CDR3. TCRdb fed the multiplex PCR reads into MiXCR, producing one record per CDR3 protein. This table has 280,000 or so distinct CDR3 sequences, around 47% appearing once. Sequencing used peripheral blood mononuclear cells (PBMCs). The receptors here all came from a man aged 18 to 30 with type 2 diabetes.

As concerns this clonotype: A junction boundary mismatches the germline segment, possibly from a read error. The chain joins TRBV7-7 to TRBJ2-7, with 10 bases lining up with TRBD1. CDR1 SSHAT and CDR2 FNYEAQ come from the germline V gene (reference sequence). The CDR3 sequence is 13 residues long. The chain's CDR3 is CASSLDRGHEQYF. Written as DNA, the CDR3 is TGTGCTAGCAGCTTAGACAGGGGGCACGAGCAGTACTTC.

The rearrangement uses TRBV19 and TRBJ1-5; TRBD1 might be the D (5 bases). Germline V lookup: CDR1 LNHDA, CDR2 SQIVND (reference sequence). The germline V and J ends were trimmed by 2 bases and 4 bases, with 12 bases remaining between them. The CDR3 runs to 15 residues. CDR3 sequence: CASSIFRAPNQPQHF. In DNA form, the CDR3 reads TGTGCCAGTAGTATATTCAGGGCTCCTAATCAGCCCCAGCATTTT.

Details on this clonotype: Mismatch with germline at one junction end may stem from a read error. The genes are TRBV10-3 and TRBJ2-7, with D unresolved. Per germline, CDR1 ENHRY and CDR2 SYGVKD. This CDR3 spans 15 amino acids. This chain's CDR3 is CASSSSRLPSYEQYF. For the CDR3, the DNA is TGTGCCAGCAGTAGTAGTCGACTTCCATCCTACGAGCAGTACTTC.

The chain couples TRBV20-1 to TRBJ2-1; D remains unclear. The CDR3 extends over 15 amino acids. Trimming cost V 3 bases and J 2 bases, with 14 bases left between them. Germline CDR1 is DFQATT and CDR2 is SNEGSKA (reference sequence). In nucleotides, the CDR3 is TGCAGTGCTAGTAGGATGGATCTACCCTACAATGAGCAGTTCTTC. This encodes CSASRMDLPYNEQFF.

This sequence joins TRBV27 and TRBJ2-5; 7 bases map to TRBD2. With 8 bases clipped from V and 2 bases from J, the junction kept 11 bases outside the gene matches. This CDR3 is built from 15 residues. The germline CDR1 and CDR2 sequences are MNHEY and SMNVEV (reference sequence). The CDR3, as DNA: TGTGCCAGCGGACATCTGACTAGCCGGCAAGAGACCCAGTACTTC. Amino acids: CASGHLTSRQETQYF.

The chain recombines TRBV6-1 with TRBJ1-4; possibly TRBD1 for D (6 bases). CDR1 and CDR2 from the germline V gene are MNHNS and SASEGT. This CDR3 contains 14 residues. V was shortened by 10 bases and J by 8 bases, with 20 bases between the two germline ends. CDR3 in DNA: TGTGCCACTATGGGGGCGTGGGCTGGGGAAAAACTGTTTTTT. Amino acid sequence: CATMGAWAGEKLFF.

The chain uses TRBV30 and TRBJ1-6, with D perhaps TRBD1 (5 bases). CDR3 length: 19 amino acids. The germline CDR1 and CDR2 sequences are GTSNPN and SVGIG (reference sequence). V was clipped by 3 bases and J by 9 bases, with 30 bases between them. DNA for the CDR3: TGTGCCTGGAGACCGAAAATGGGGACGGCAGGAAGAGAGGGTTCACCCCTCCACTTT. It codes for CAWRPKMGTAGREGSPLHF.

The chain employs TRBV6-1 and TRBJ1-6; 9 bases align to TRBD1. With 6 bases clipped from V and 6 bases from J, the junction kept 6 bases outside the gene matches. The CDR3 spans 15 residues. The germline V gene encodes CDR1 MNHNS and CDR2 SASEGT. CDR3 DNA sequence: TGTGCCAGCAGGACCCAGGGACAGGGTAATTCACCCCTCCACTTT. Translated: CASRTQGQGNSPLHF.

A single count supports this clonotype. The rearrangement joins TRBV19 to TRBJ2-7; no firm D call. Per the germline V gene, CDR1 is LNHDA and CDR2 is SQIVND (reference sequence). V was pared by 3 bases and J by 5 bases, with 17 bases between. The CDR3 extends over 15 amino acids. CDR3 DNA sequence: TGTGCCAGTAGTATTTCGGGCGGCCTATCCCACGAGCAGTACTTC. It translates to CASSISGGLSHEQYF.

The chain carries TRBV20-1 and TRBJ2-3; 12 nucleotides match TRBD2. Germline values: CDR1 DFQATT, CDR2 SNEGSKA (reference sequence). The CDR3 runs 15 residues. Trimming at V came to 6 bases and at J to 1 base, leaving 5 bases not matched to a gene. In DNA, the CDR3 is TGCAGTGCCAGGGGACTAGCGGGCCGCACAGATACGCAGTATTTT. As protein: CSARGLAGRTDTQYF.

This clonotype occurred a few times. This chain joins TRBV5-1 and TRBJ2-7, with D possibly TRBD2 on 6 matching bases. CDR3 length equals 15 residues. Germline V gene sequence: CDR1 SGHRS, CDR2 YFSETQ. Trimming left V 7 bases short and J 2 bases short, with 19 bases between. In DNA form, the CDR3 reads TGCGCCAGCGGTCCACGAGGGACTTCGACCTACGAGCAGTACTTC. Translated, it gives CASGPRGTSTYEQYF. The full variable domain, rest sourced from reference TRBV5-1 and TRBJ2-7, is KAGVTQTPRYLIKTRGQQVTLSCSPISGHRSVSWYQQTPGQGLQFLFEYFSETQRNKGNFPGRFSGRQFSNSRSEMNVSTLELGDSALYLCASGPRGTSTYEQYFGPGTRLTVT.

This rearrangement joins TRBV10-3 to TRBJ2-1, with 7 nucleotides matching TRBD2. The ends lost 7 bases at V and 0 bases at J; junction bases unmatched: 15. Germline CDR1 is ENHRY and CDR2 is SYGVKD. This CDR3 is built from 18 residues. CDR3 in amino acids: CAIMGTGPGGSSYNEQFF. The CDR3 DNA follows: TGTGCCATCATGGGAACGGGGCCCGGGGGGAGCTCCTACAATGAGCAGTTCTTC.

This clonotype has a handful of counts. The chain joins TRBV20-1 to TRBJ2-3; TRBD2 agrees at 8 bases. Germline lookup yields CDR1 DFQATT and CDR2 SNEGSKA (reference sequence). Losses at the gene ends were 5 bases for V and 3 bases for J; bases not matched to a gene: 7. This CDR3 comprises 14 residues. The CDR3 loop is CSAHVASGTDTQYF. DNA for the CDR3: TGCAGTGCTCACGTGGCTAGCGGGACAGATACGCAGTATTTT.

J is TRBJ2-7 and V is TRBV20-1, with TRBD2 matching over 10 bases. Germline V gene lookup returns CDR1 DFQATT and CDR2 SNEGSKA (reference sequence). V trimming: 6 bases; J trimming: 2 bases; junction bases outside the gene matches: 16. The CDR3 spans 17 residues. CDR3 nucleotide sequence: TGCAGTGCAACAGACGATACTAGCGGGGTAGGGGCCTACGAGCAGTACTTC. Translated, it gives CSATDDTSGVGAYEQYF.

This clonotype came up a few times. The V call is TRBV30, the J call TRBJ2-1; D unresolved. The CDR3 has 11 residues. The germline V gene encodes CDR1 GTSNPN and CDR2 SVGIG (reference sequence). Trimming took off 0 bases at V and 8 bases at J, with 5 bases between the two ends. DNA for the CDR3: TGTGCCTGGAGTGTGGGTGATGAGCAGTTCTTC. This sequence encodes CAWSVGDEQFF.

V usage is TRBV14 and J usage is TRBJ2-7, with 8 nucleotides matching TRBD2. The V gene end was trimmed by 10 bases and the J gene end by 2 bases; junction bases not matched to a gene: 13. The germline V gene encodes CDR1 SGHDN and CDR2 FVKESK. CDR3 length: 15 residues. CDR3 amino acids: CATSARSGGAYEQYF. For the CDR3, the DNA is TGTGCCACCAGTGCCAGAAGCGGGGGCGCCTACGAGCAGTACTTC.

The V call is TRBV20-1, the J call TRBJ2-1; D is undetermined. Trimming pared 0 bases from V and 0 bases from J, leaving 15 bases between. The CDR3 sequence is 17 residues long. Germline assignment: CDR1 DFQATT and CDR2 SNEGSKA (reference sequence). CDR3 DNA: TGCAGTGCTAGAGACAGGTCTCCGCATAGCTCCTACAATGAGCAGTTCTTC. Amino acids: CSARDRSPHSSYNEQFF.

This clonotype has only a few counts. CDR3 nucleotides: TGTGCCAGTAGCGGCTCTACTGGCAGTTGGCCCCAGCATTTT. It codes for CASSGSTGSWPQHF. This chain links TRBV19 with TRBJ1-5; no clear D gene. Between the trimmed V and J ends, which lost 6 bases and 9 bases, there was a span of 18 bases. The germline V gene has CDR1 LNHDA and CDR2 SQIVND (reference sequence). This CDR3 region has 14 residues. Filled out from reference TRBV19 and TRBJ1-5, the complete variable domain reads DGGITQSPKYLFRKEGQNVTLSCEQNLNHDAMYWYRQDPGQGLRLIYYSQIVNDFQKGDIAEGYSVSREKKESFPLTVTSAQKNPTAFYLCASSGSTGSWPQHFGDGTRLSIL.

The CDR3 loop is CASSQEDRATGELFF. In DNA, the CDR3 is TGCGCCAGCAGCCAAGAAGACAGGGCCACCGGGGAGCTGTTTTTT. This chain uses TRBV4-1 with TRBJ2-2; 7 bases are a match to TRBD1. CDR3 size: 15 residues. The J segment lost 4 bases and the V segment lost 0 bases, leaving 2 bases of the junction unmatched. From germline, CDR1 is MGHRA and CDR2 YSYEKL.

This clonotype was recorded a few times. This chain joins TRBV28 and TRBJ2-7, with D maybe TRBD1 (6 bases). The CDR3 is made up of 13 amino acids. V shed 4 bases and J shed 5 bases, with 12 bases lying between them. The V gene's germline CDR1 is MDHEN and CDR2 SYDVKM. The CDR3 DNA sequence: TGTGCCAGCAGTTCTACAGGGTTCGACGAGCAGTACTTC. It encodes CASSSTGFDEQYF. Combining the CDR3 with reference TRBV28 and TRBJ2-7 gives the whole variable domain DVKVTQSSRYLVKRTGEKVFLECVQDMDHENMFWYRQDPGLGLRLIYFSYDVKMKEKGDIPEGYSVSREKKERFSLILESASTNQTSMYLCASSSTGFDEQYFGPGTRLTVT.

The chain links TRBV7-6 to TRBJ1-5, with 7 bases that match TRBD1. The CDR3 length is 14 residues. From germline, CDR1 is SGHVS and CDR2 FNYEAQ. J was trimmed by 7 bases and V by 5 bases; bases with no gene match: 8. This CDR3 reads CASSPQGLKQPQHF. The CDR3 bases are TGTGCCAGCAGCCCACAGGGGTTAAAGCAGCCCCAGCATTTT.